The 17 T cell receptor beta chains below were found in one sample sequenced in a study of control samples from healthy donors and cancer patients. Repertoires were generated with immunoSEQ multiplex PCR, while TCRdb's copy carries only in-frame clones and drops some. The sample has some 120,000 clones, around 87% seen once. Sequenced sample: blood. These receptor sequences come from a man aged 30-40 years in good health.

The rearrangement links TRBV6-5 to TRBJ2-1; 7 nucleotides align to TRBD1. The ends lost 7 bases at V and 9 bases at J; junction bases unmatched: 3. Germline CDR1 is MNHEY and CDR2 is SVGAGI. CDR3 size: 11 residues. This CDR3 reads CASKGGTEQFF. The CDR3 DNA reads as TGTGCCAGCAAAGGGGGCACTGAGCAGTTCTTC.

V gene TRBV19 combines with J gene TRBJ2-2, with D unresolved. The length of the CDR3 is 14 residues. The V gene lost 5 bases and the J gene lost 5 bases, with 12 bases spanning the gap. Germline loops: CDR1 LNHDA, CDR2 SQIVND (reference sequence). CDR3 coding DNA: TGTGCCAGTAGTTCGCCCTACCTTACCGGGGAGCTGTTTTTT. Protein product: CASSSPYLTGELFF.

The chain links TRBV3-1 (or the pseudogene TRBV3-2) to TRBJ2-6; the match to TRBD1 covers 10 bases. V shed 2 bases and J 1 base; nucleotides not matched to a gene: 5. CDR3 size: 18 residues. CDR1 and CDR2 (germline): LGHDT, YNNKEL (reference sequence). This chain's CDR3 is CASSQRRQGASGANVLTF. The DNA for the CDR3 is TGTGCCAGCAGCCAAAGGAGACAGGGGGCATCTGGGGCCAACGTCCTGACTTTC.

The rearrangement uses TRBV30 and TRBJ1-4; TRBD1 matches at 7 bases. V dropped 5 bases and J dropped 5; count of bases not matched to a gene: 5. Germline V gene sequence: CDR1 GTSNPN, CDR2 SVGIG (reference sequence). The CDR3 is 13 amino acids. This CDR3 reads CAWAGGNNEKLFF. DNA for the CDR3: TGTGCCTGGGCAGGGGGAAACAATGAAAAACTGTTTTTT.

The CDR3 nucleotides read TGTGCCTGGAGTTCGACGGGGAACACTGAAGCTTTCTTT. Amino acid sequence: CAWSSTGNTEAFF. The V call is TRBV30, the J call TRBJ1-1; D not resolved. The ends were cut back, 2 bases at V and 1 base at J, with 8 bases in the middle. CDR3 length equals 13 residues. Germline V gene lookup returns CDR1 GTSNPN and CDR2 SVGIG (reference sequence).

To note about this clone: Distinct nucleotide sequences in the sample also encode this CDR3. The chain carries TRBV30 and TRBJ1-2, with unresolved D. Trimming stripped 3 bases from V and 5 bases from J, with 7 bases between. The germline V gene encodes CDR1 GTSNPN and CDR2 SVGIG (reference sequence). This CDR3 comprises 11 residues. The CDR3 coding sequence is TGTGCCTGGAGCGGGGTGTATGGCTACACCTTC. Its translation: CAWSGVYGYTF.

CDR3 DNA sequence: TGTGCCAGCAGCCTGGGCGGGGGGGTGGTCGGGGAGCTGTTTTTT. It encodes CASSLGGGVVGELFF. The chain carries TRBV27 and TRBJ2-2; 9 bases align to TRBD2. Germline trimming cut 6 bases from V and 7 bases from J; bases unmatched to any gene: 9. The CDR3 is 15 residues long. Germline assignment: CDR1 MNHEY and CDR2 SMNVEV (reference sequence).

This chain uses TRBV10-2 with TRBJ1-4, with a tentative D call TRBD1 (5 bases). The CDR3 has 15 residues. Germline assignment: CDR1 WSHSY and CDR2 SAAADI. The ends were cut back, 6 bases at V and 5 bases at J, with 16 bases in the middle. CDR3 protein: CASSPRTGGNEKLFF. The CDR3 bases are TGCGCCAGCAGCCCCCGGACCGGGGGGAATGAAAAACTGTTTTTT.

The chain carries TRBV6-2 or TRBV6-3 and TRBJ2-3; a possible D gene is TRBD1 (6 bases). CDR3 length: 15 amino acids. CDR1 and CDR2 (germline): MNHEY, SVGEGT. Trimming shortened V by 4 bases and J by 3 bases, and 14 bases separated the two germline ends. The CDR3 loop is CASSSHRDATDTQYF. CDR3 in DNA: TGTGCCAGCAGTTCTCACAGGGATGCGACAGATACGCAGTATTTT.

This clone appeared a single time. The chain has TRBV6-5 and TRBJ1-1; D not resolved. CDR3 size: 15 residues. Germline V gene lookup returns CDR1 MNHEY and CDR2 SVGAGI. With 6 bases removed from V and 0 bases from J, the gap between germline ends came to 14 bases. This chain's CDR3 is CASSPFSTVNTEAFF. In DNA form, the CDR3 reads TGTGCCAGCAGCCCCTTCTCGACGGTGAACACTGAAGCTTTCTTT.

The rearrangement links TRBV7-2 to TRBJ1-1; D is perhaps TRBD1 (6 bases). This CDR3 spans 12 amino acids. Trimming took 5 bases from V and 6 from J, leaving 10 bases between them. In germline, CDR1 is SGHTA, CDR2 FQGNSA. The CDR3 protein is CASSPTGSEAFF. In DNA form, the CDR3 reads TGTGCCAGCAGCCCGACAGGCTCTGAAGCTTTCTTT.

This rearrangement joins TRBV6-6 to TRBJ1-5; D uncertain. V lost 2 bases and J 4 bases, leaving 6 bases between the germline ends. The CDR3 length is 13 residues. Germline V gene lookup returns CDR1 MNHNY and CDR2 SVGAGI (reference sequence). The CDR3 reads CASSYRGNQPQHF. CDR3 nucleotide sequence: TGTGCCAGCAGTTACAGAGGGAATCAGCCCCAGCATTTT.

For this clone: This may come from a read error, since a much larger clone is one base off. The chain joins TRBV7-3 to TRBJ2-1, with D perhaps matching TRBD1 (5 bases). CDR3 size: 13 residues. Per germline, CDR1 SGHTA and CDR2 FQGTGA. Between the trimmed V and J ends, which lost 6 bases and 3 bases, there was a span of 9 bases. The CDR3 region has the DNA TGTGCCAGCAGTTTCGACAGCTACAATGAGCAGTTCTTC. Translating gives CASSFDSYNEQFF.

The V gene is TRBV4-2, the J gene TRBJ1-5; D is ambiguous. CDR1 and CDR2 from the germline V gene are LGHNA and YNFKEQ. Deletions cut 0 bases from V and 0 bases from J, with 6 bases between. The length of the CDR3 is 15 residues. The CDR3 loop reads CASSQDSTSNQPQHF. The CDR3 DNA reads TGTGCCAGCAGCCAAGACAGTACTAGCAATCAGCCCCAGCATTTT.

The V gene is TRBV10-2, the J gene TRBJ1-1; D gene uncertain. Germline-derived CDR1 and CDR2 are WSHSY and SAAADI. The V end was cut by 4 bases, the J end by 0 bases, with 12 bases between. The CDR3 has 15 amino acids. CDR3 coding DNA: TGCGCCAGCAGTGTACCCTCAGGTATGAACACTGAAGCTTTCTTT. Translating gives CASSVPSGMNTEAFF.

The chain is built from TRBV6-1 and TRBJ1-1; D unclear. Germline V gene sequence: CDR1 MNHNS, CDR2 SASEGT. Trimming left V 1 base short and J 3 bases short, with 15 bases between. The CDR3 has 16 amino acids. This CDR3 reads CASSEGAGYWDTEAFF. CDR3 DNA: TGTGCCAGCAGTGAAGGGGCGGGATACTGGGACACTGAAGCTTTCTTT.

The V gene is TRBV30, the J gene TRBJ1-5, with TRBD1 as a possible D gene (5 bases). Germline V gives CDR1 GTSNPN, CDR2 SVGIG (reference sequence). CDR3 size: 13 residues. Between the trimmed V and J ends, which lost 0 bases and 4 bases, there was a span of 7 bases. CDR3 residues: CAWSVTGNQPQHF. CDR3 bases: TGTGCCTGGAGTGTAACAGGAAATCAGCCCCAGCATTTT.